The next 12 T cell receptor beta chains were all read from a single sample in a study of tumor-infiltrating lymphocytes in primary liver carcinoma. For each extraction, RNA and DNA were obtained together from about 21-30 mg of unsorted bulk tissue. The investigators made TCR beta cDNA from approximately 0.5 ug total RNA, using a constant-region primer. Nested multiplex PCR, run for three rounds with slightly modified ARM-PCR, yielded TCR beta libraries. PCR rounds one and two used TRBV1-TRBV30 forward primers with a C-beta reverse primer for around 9 cycles each. TCRdb used MiXCR to reprocess the multiplex PCR reads, holding one entry per CDR3 protein. The sample consists of about 120,000 distinct CDR3 sequences, around 70% of them appearing once. The sequenced material came from tumor-adjacent normal liver tissue. The receptor source for this set is a woman in her sixties or seventies with primary liver carcinoma and hepatitis B virus infection.

This clonotype was observed at least ten times. The V and J genes are TRBV6-5 and TRBJ1-1; TRBD1 aligns across 7 bases. This CDR3 is 14 amino acids long. After removal of 2 bases from V and 4 bases from J, the junction contained 4 bases not matched to a gene. Per germline, CDR1 MNHEY and CDR2 SVGAGI. Here the CDR3 DNA reads TGTGCCAGCAGTTACAGGGGGCTTGGCACTGAAGCTTTCTTT. It is translated as CASSYRGLGTEAFF.

This chain connects TRBV21-1 to TRBJ2-7. TRBV21-1 is a pseudogene segment. There are 14 residues in the CDR3. The CDR3 here is CASSKGSSSYEQYF. The DNA of the CDR3 is TGTGCCAGCAGCAAAGGGTCTAGCTCCTACGAGCAGTACTTC.

To note about this clonotype: The junction differs from germline at one of its ends, possibly a read error. The V call is TRBV29-1, the J call TRBJ2-7, with 7 bases matching TRBD1. CDR3 size: 13 residues. Germline loops: CDR1 SQVTM, CDR2 ANQGSEA. In DNA, the CDR3 is TGCAGCGTTCAGGGGGTTACTCCCTACGAGCAGCACTTC. Translation gives CSVQGVTPYEQHF.

A note on this clonotype: At one of its ends the junction is not consistent with the germline gene, which may arise from a read error. The chain has TRBV12-3 or TRBV12-4 and TRBJ1-6, with D perhaps TRBD1 (5 bases). The CDR3 consists of 16 residues. CDR3 in amino acids: CVSSTRLGAGNSPLHF. The CDR3 nucleotides read TGTGTCAGCAGCACCCGGTTAGGGGCAGGGAATTCACCCCTCCACTTT.

Comments on this clonotype: This may come from a read error, since a much larger clone is one base off. Because it lacks the conserved phenylalanine or tryptophan at the end, this CDR3 is likely a read error. The chain combines TRBV5-1 with TRBJ2-2; no firm D call. V lost 0 bases and J 2 bases, leaving 8 bases between the germline ends. The CDR3 loop spans 15 amino acids. CDR1 and CDR2 (germline): SGHRS, YFSETQ. CDR3 nucleotide sequence: TGCGCCAGCAGCTTGGCCGCTAGTAACACCGGGGAGCTGTTTCTT. It codes for CASSLAASNTGELFL.

This clonotype was recorded at least ten times. CDR3: CASSLYVGQGPRNSPLHF. For the CDR3, the DNA is TGTGCCAGCAGTCTTTATGTGGGACAGGGCCCGAGAAATTCACCCCTCCACTTT. This chain joins TRBV12-3 or TRBV12-4 and TRBJ1-6; 9 bases agree with TRBD1. J lost 7 bases, V lost 5 bases, and 15 bases had no gene match. There are 18 residues in the CDR3.

On this clonotype: Mismatch with germline at one junction end may stem from a read error. V and J are TRBV5-1 and TRBJ2-7; TRBD1 matches at 10 bases. The germline V gene has CDR1 SGHRS and CDR2 YFSETQ. The length of the CDR3 is 15 residues. The CDR3 DNA reads as TGCACCAGCAGCTTGGGACAGGGGATGTCCTACGAGCAGTACTTC. It yields the protein CTSSLGQGMSYEQYF.

To note about this clonotype: The germline gene is not matched at one end of the junction; a read error may be the cause. V and J are TRBV4-2 and TRBJ2-1; tentatively, D is TRBD2 (6 bases). The CDR3 contains 15 residues. Per germline, CDR1 LGHNA and CDR2 YNFKEQ. CDR3: CTSSQYVGLPNKQFF. The CDR3 nucleotides read TGTACCAGCAGCCAATATGTAGGACTACCTAATAAGCAGTTCTTC.

Regarding this clonotype: Since a much larger clone is just one base distant, this may be a read error. The chain recombines TRBV6-1 with TRBJ1-2; 7 positions match TRBD1. This CDR3 region has 15 residues. From germline, CDR1 is MNHNS and CDR2 SASEGT. The CDR3 region is CANSEGQGVLHGYTF. The CDR3 nucleotides read TGTGCCAACAGTGAAGGGCAGGGGGTACTCCATGGCTACACCTTC.

With respect to this clonotype: The CDR3 does not close with the conserved phenylalanine or tryptophan, likely indicating a read error. It is unclear where the CDR3 begins or ends on the DNA, so no DNA is shown, and the CDR3 is as TCRdb lists it. The chain is built from TRBV5-1 and TRBJ1-1. Germline V gene lookup returns CDR1 SGHRS and CDR2 YFSETQ. The CDR3 is 14 amino acids long, termini counted. The CDR3 is CASSLGARDTEAFL.

This clonotype was detected a few times. The CDR3 does not end in the conserved phenylalanine or tryptophan, so this is likely a read error. No DNA is shown, since the ends of the CDR3 on it are uncertain; the CDR3 is the one TCRdb lists. The V call is TRBV13, the J call TRBJ2-1. The CDR3 numbers 12 amino acids, ends counted. Germline V CDR1 and CDR2: PRHDT, FYEKMQ (reference sequence). This chain's CDR3 is CASSLGADLRFL.

This clonotype was counted only a few times. V usage is TRBV28 and J usage is TRBJ1-4; 8 bases are a match to TRBD1. The junction had 15 bases not matched to a gene; V was cut back by 5 bases and J by 7 bases. The CDR3 sequence is 17 residues long. Germline V gives CDR1 MDHEN, CDR2 SYDVKM. CDR3 loop: CASSGGDRGAFSEKLFF. Written as DNA, the CDR3 is TGTGCCAGCAGTGGGGGAGACAGGGGTGCCTTCTCTGAAAAACTGTTTTTT.